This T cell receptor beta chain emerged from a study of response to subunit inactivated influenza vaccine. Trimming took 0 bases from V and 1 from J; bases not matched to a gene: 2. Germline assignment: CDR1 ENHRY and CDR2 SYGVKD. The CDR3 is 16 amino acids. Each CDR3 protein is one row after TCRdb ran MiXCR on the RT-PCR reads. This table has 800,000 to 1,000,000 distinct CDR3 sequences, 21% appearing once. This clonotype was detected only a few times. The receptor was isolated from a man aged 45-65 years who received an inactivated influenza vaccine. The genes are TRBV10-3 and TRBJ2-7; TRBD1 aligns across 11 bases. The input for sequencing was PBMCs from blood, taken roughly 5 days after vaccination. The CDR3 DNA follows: TGTGCCATCAGTGAGTCTGGGACAGGGGGTTCCTACGAGCAGTACTTC. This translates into CAISESGTGGSYEQYF.